This entry lists 9 T cell receptor beta chains sequenced from one sample in a study of T cell changes during pregnancy in multiple sclerosis (dated by TCRdb to 2018 to 2020). Library method: the immunoSEQ multiplex PCR assay. Entries here come from immuneACCESS through TCRdb and include only in-frame sequences with V and J called. Some clones fail to appear in such tables; in the studies checked, an unresolved V gene covers under half of the shortfall, and the cause of the remainder is unknown. The sample profile shows about 75,000 clones; roughly 90% of them were found once. Approximately 0.97% of the sample is taken by the ten largest. The material was peripheral blood, obtained in the first trimester of pregnancy. The receptors originated from a female donor in good health, enrolled as a control in a pregnancy study.

Notes on this clone: An end of the junction does not agree with germline; a read error may underlie this. This chain links TRBV5-1 with TRBJ1-6; 9 bases fit TRBD1. The CDR3 loop spans 14 amino acids. The germline gives CDR1 SGHRS, CDR2 YFSETQ. CDR3 DNA sequence: TGCGCCAGCACCCGGACAGGGGATAACTCACCCCTCCACTTT. Its protein product is CASTRTGDNSPLHF. The full variable domain, with the rest looked up from reference TRBV5-1 and TRBJ1-6, is KAGVTQTPRYLIKTRGQQVTLSCSPISGHRSVSWYQQTPGQGLQFLFEYFSETQRNKGNFPGRFSGRQFSNSRSEMNVSTLELGDSALYLCASTRTGDNSPLHFGNGTRLTVT.

The V call is TRBV18, the J call TRBJ1-5; D unclear. Germline CDR1 is KGHSH and CDR2 is LQKENI. Trimming took 3 bases from V and 1 from J, leaving 13 bases between them. CDR3 size: 16 residues. CDR3 DNA: TGTGCCAGCTCACCGCAACTCGGGTACAGCAATCAGCCCCAGCATTTT. Translating it yields CASSPQLGYSNQPQHF.

This chain uses TRBV7-2 with TRBJ2-7; no clear D gene. CDR1 is SGHTA and CDR2 is FQGNSA in the germline V gene. Trimming left V 5 bases short and J 4 bases short, with 12 bases between. CDR3 length: 13 amino acids. The CDR3, as DNA: TGTGCCAGCAGCGCCCTGGCTTGGTACGAGCAGTACTTC. Translated: CASSALAWYEQYF. Drawing the rest from reference TRBV7-2 and TRBJ2-7, the complete variable domain is GAGVSQSPSNKVTEKGKDVELRCDPISGHTALYWYRQSLGQGLEFLIYFQGNSAPDKSGLPSDRFSAERTGGSVSTLTIQRTQQEDSAVYLCASSALAWYEQYFGPGTRLTVT.

The chain recombines TRBV6-5 with TRBJ1-5; 9 bases align to TRBD1. The CDR3 spans 14 residues. Unmatched junction bases numbered 6, after V lost 6 bases and J lost 6 bases. Germline V gene sequence: CDR1 MNHEY, CDR2 SVGAGI. In DNA, the CDR3 is TGTGCCAGCAGCCCGGGACAGGGCGGTCAGCCCCAGCATTTT. This translates into CASSPGQGGQPQHF.

Regarding this clone: Other DNA sequences within the sample encode an identical CDR3. V is TRBV28 and J is TRBJ2-3, with TRBD1 identical over 7 bases. Germline V gene data show CDR1 as MDHEN and CDR2 as SYDVKM. V lost 2 bases and J lost 1; bases outside the gene matches: 3. The CDR3 length is 15 residues. The CDR3 DNA reads TGTGCCAGCAGTTTAGAGGGGGCGCGCACAGATACGCAGTATTTT. Translation gives CASSLEGARTDTQYF. Full variable domain (missing parts from reference TRBV28 and TRBJ2-3): DVKVTQSSRYLVKRTGEKVFLECVQDMDHENMFWYRQDPGLGLRLIYFSYDVKMKEKGDIPEGYSVSREKKERFSLILESASTNQTSMYLCASSLEGARTDTQYFGPGTRLTVL.

The chain carries TRBV7-9 and TRBJ2-2, with D possibly matching TRBD2 (5 bases). The CDR3 loop spans 16 amino acids. Germline V gene sequence: CDR1 SEHNR, CDR2 FQNEAQ (reference sequence). The V end lost 5 bases, the J end lost 1 base, and 14 bases lay between the germline ends. CDR3 DNA sequence: TGTGCCAGCAGCCCTACCGGGGTAGGGAACACCGGGGAGCTGTTTTTT. The encoded protein is CASSPTGVGNTGELFF.

The V gene is TRBV5-4, the J gene TRBJ1-2; tentatively, D is TRBD1 (6 bases). This CDR3 is built from 15 residues. Germline V gene data show CDR1 as SGHNT and CDR2 as YYREEE (reference sequence). V was cut by 2 bases and J by 5 bases, with 16 bases left in between. The DNA of the CDR3 is TGTGCCAGCAGCTTCCGGGACATCAGACTTTATGGCTACACCTTC. Translating it yields CASSFRDIRLYGYTF. The entire variable domain, with the rest obtained from reference TRBV5-4 and TRBJ1-2, is as follows: ETGVTQSPTHLIKTRGQQVTLRCSSQSGHNTVSWYQQALGQGPQFIFQYYREEENGRGNFPPRFSGLQFPNYSSELNVNALELDDSALYLCASSFRDIRLYGYTFGSGTRLTVV.

The rearrangement joins TRBV18 to TRBJ1-1; no definite D call. CDR1 and CDR2 (germline): KGHSH, LQKENI. This CDR3 has 15 residues. Deletions cut 2 bases from V and 1 base from J, with 11 bases between. The DNA for the CDR3 is TGTGCCAGCTCACCAATGAGGAAACCGAACACTGAAGCTTTCTTT. Its translation is CASSPMRKPNTEAFF.

The gene calls are TRBV4-2 and TRBJ2-3; 14 nucleotides agree with TRBD2. Per germline, CDR1 LGHNA and CDR2 YNFKEQ. The V segment lost 4 bases and the J segment 5 bases; nucleotides outside the gene matches: 2. The length of the CDR3 is 15 residues. CDR3 in DNA: TGTGCCAGCAGCCGACTAGCGGGGGGGCAAGATACGCAGTATTTT. Its translation: CASSRLAGGQDTQYF.